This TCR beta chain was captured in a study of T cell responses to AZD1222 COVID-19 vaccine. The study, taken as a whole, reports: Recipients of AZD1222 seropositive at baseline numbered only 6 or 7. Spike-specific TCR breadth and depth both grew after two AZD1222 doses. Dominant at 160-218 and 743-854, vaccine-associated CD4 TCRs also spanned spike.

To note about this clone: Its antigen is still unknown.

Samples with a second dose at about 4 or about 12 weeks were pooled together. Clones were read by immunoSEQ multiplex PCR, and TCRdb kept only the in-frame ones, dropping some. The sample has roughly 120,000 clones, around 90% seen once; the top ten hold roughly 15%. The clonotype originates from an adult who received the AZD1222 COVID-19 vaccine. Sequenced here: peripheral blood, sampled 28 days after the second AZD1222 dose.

CDR3 sequence (DNA): TGTGCCAGCTCTAGGTACAGGGACACCGGGGAGCTGTTTTTT. It specifies CASSRYRDTGELFF. The chain employs TRBV2 and TRBJ2-2, with D tentatively TRBD1 (6 bases). V was clipped by 8 bases and J by 3 bases, with 13 bases between them. The CDR3 is made up of 14 amino acids. The V gene's germline CDR1 is SNHLY and CDR2 FYNNEI.